This T cell receptor beta chain was observed in a study of immune heterogeneity within non-small cell lung tumors. Study overall: Squamous cell carcinomas accounted for a few of the tumors, non-squamous carcinomas for about 10, and 1 was not otherwise specified.

TCRs were amplified from approximately 600 ng gDNA of bulk tumor per sample. During surgery, several far-apart biopsies were obtained from every primary tumor. Curative operations were performed on patients who had untreated, newly diagnosed non-small cell lung cancer. Whole-study results and caveats: Site-unique high-frequency clones occurred alongside identical dominant CDR3 beta clonotypes that recurred across tumor sites within a patient. Individual patients largely had distinct high-frequency T-cell receptor beta clonotypes from one another.

This CDR3 spans 13 amino acids. Germline values: CDR1 MGHDK, CDR2 SYGVNS. Trimming shortened V by 3 bases and J by 5 bases, and 11 bases separated the two germline ends. Multiplex PCR amplified TCR beta CDR3 with 32 V and 13 J primers. TCRdb re-analysed the multiplex PCR reads in MiXCR, keeping a single row per CDR3 protein. The sample contains over 9,000 distinct CDR3 sequences, around 30% of which appear only once. As for this clonotype: No antigen is known for it.

The V and J genes are TRBV25-1 and TRBJ2-7; D call uncertain. This TCR came from a man aged 50-60 years with non-small cell lung cancer. The sample taken for sequencing was lung tumor tissue. CDR3 in amino acids: CASSEVEQNEQYF. The CDR3 bases are TGTGCCAGCAGTGAGGTGGAACAGAACGAGCAGTACTTC.